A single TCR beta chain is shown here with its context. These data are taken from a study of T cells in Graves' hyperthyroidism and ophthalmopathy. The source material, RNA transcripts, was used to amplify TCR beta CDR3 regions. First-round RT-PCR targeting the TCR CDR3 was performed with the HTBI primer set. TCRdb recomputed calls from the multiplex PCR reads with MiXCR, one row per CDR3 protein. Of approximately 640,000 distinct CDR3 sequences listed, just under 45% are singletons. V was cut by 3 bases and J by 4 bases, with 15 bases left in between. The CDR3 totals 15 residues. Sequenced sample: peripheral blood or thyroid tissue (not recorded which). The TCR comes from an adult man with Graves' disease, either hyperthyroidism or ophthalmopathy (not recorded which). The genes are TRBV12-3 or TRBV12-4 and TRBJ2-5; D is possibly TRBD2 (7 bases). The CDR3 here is CASSFERGALETQYF. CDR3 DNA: TGTGCCAGCAGTTTTGAACGGGGGGCCCTAGAGACCCAGTACTTC.